This T cell receptor beta chain was obtained from a study of blood T cell repertoires in COVID-19. Study-level information: Sites across the United States, Italy and Spain contributed samples from acute and convalescent COVID-19. T cells, B-cell-depleted T cells, or PBMCs supplied cDNA or gDNA.

Per the study methods: Using reference gene primer amplification, nucleated cell counts were estimated. Clones were sequenced by immunoSEQ multiplex PCR, and TCRdb holds only the in-frame ones, with some missing. Clone size and V and J calls were adopted from that table, with D and trimming inferred from the DNA. Among about 200,000 clones listed, 70% to 90% were seen once. This CDR3 has 14 residues. Trimming stripped 8 bases from V and 4 bases from J, with 15 bases between. Per the germline V gene, CDR1 is SNHLY and CDR2 is FYNNEI. The rearrangement joins TRBV2 to TRBJ1-5, with D uncertain. What was sequenced was peripheral blood. The receptor was isolated from a woman in her 70s with acute or convalescent COVID-19. The CDR3: CASSGPAPNQPQHF. The DNA for the CDR3 is TGTGCCAGCTCTGGCCCCGCCCCAAATCAGCCCCAGCATTTT. The variable domain in full, completed from reference TRBV2 and TRBJ1-5, reads EPEVTQTPSHQVTQMGQEVILRCVPISNHLYFYWYRQILGQKVEFLVSFYNNEISEKSEIFDDQFSVERPDGSNFTLKIRSTKLEDSAMYFCASSGPAPNQPQHFGDGTRLSIL.